This TCR beta chain was sequenced during a study of blood T cells in healthy people across ages. Those donating, healthy Caucasian individuals from Russia, were aged roughly 6 to 100. V shed 6 bases, J shed 0 bases, and the junction held 6 bases outside the gene matches. Germline CDR1 DFQATT, CDR2 SNEGSKA (reference sequence). CDR3 length equals 16 residues. Primed by a sample-barcoded 5' primer and a J-beta primer mix, a second PCR proceeded for about 6 to 12 cycles. Carrying 12 random nucleotides, a template-switch adaptor labeled each individual cDNA molecule. TCRdb re-called the 5' RACE reads with MiXCR, one entry per CDR3 protein. The table has about 1.7 million distinct CDR3 sequences, over 25% seen once.

This chain connects TRBV20-1 to TRBJ1-6; 9 positions match TRBD1. The clonotype originates from a woman aged 30 to 39 in good health. Sequencing was done on a sample of blood. The CDR3 sequence is CSARSGQGSYNSPLHF. In DNA, the CDR3 is TGCAGTGCCAGGTCGGGACAGGGCTCCTATAATTCACCCCTCCACTTT.